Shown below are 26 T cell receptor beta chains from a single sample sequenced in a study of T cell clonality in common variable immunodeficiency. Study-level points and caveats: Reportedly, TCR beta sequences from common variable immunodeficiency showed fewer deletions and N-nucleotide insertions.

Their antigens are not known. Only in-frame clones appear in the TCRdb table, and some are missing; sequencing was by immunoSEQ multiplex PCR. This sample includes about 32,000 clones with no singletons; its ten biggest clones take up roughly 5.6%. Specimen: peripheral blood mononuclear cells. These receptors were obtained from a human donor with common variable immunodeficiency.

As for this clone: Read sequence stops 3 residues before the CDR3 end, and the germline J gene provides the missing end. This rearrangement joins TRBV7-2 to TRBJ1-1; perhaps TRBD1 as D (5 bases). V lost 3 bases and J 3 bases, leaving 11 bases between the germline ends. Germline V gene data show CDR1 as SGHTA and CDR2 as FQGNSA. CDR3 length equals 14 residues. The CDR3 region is CASSFGTDYTEAFF. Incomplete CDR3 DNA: TGTGCCAGCAGCTTCGGGACTGACTACACTGAA.

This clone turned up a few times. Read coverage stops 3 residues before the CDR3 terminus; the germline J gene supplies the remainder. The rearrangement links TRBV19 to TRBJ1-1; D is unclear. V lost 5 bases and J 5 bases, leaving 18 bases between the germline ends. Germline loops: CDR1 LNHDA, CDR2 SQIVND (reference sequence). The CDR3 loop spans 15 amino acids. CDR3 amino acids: CASSPPSNIRTEAFF. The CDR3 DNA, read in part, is TGTGCCAGTAGTCCACCCTCAAACATAAGGACTGAA.

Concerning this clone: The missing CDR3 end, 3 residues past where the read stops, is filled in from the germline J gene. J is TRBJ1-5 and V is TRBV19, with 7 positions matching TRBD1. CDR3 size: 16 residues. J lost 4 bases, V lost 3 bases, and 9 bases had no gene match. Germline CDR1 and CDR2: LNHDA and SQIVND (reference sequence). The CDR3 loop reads CASSIDGTDFNQPQHF. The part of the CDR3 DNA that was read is TGTGCCAGTAGTATCGACGGGACAGACTTTAATCAGCCC.

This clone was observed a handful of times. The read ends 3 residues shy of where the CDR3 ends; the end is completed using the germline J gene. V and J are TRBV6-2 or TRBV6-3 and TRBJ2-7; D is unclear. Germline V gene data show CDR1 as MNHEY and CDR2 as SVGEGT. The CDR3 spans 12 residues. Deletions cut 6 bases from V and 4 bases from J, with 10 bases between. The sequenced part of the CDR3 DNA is TGTGCCAGCAGAGCACAGAATTACGAG. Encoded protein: CASRAQNYE. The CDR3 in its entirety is CASRAQNYEQYF.

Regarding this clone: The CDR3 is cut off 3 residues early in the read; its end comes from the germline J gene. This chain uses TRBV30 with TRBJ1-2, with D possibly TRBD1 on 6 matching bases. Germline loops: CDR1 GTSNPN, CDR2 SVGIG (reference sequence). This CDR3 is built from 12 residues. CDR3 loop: CAWRSGTFGYTF. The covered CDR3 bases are TGTGCCTGGAGATCTGGGACATTCGGC.

The CDR3 loop reads CAWRPTQGQGYNEQFF. The part of the CDR3 DNA that was read is TGTGCCTGGAGACCGACCCAGGGACAGGGATACAATGAG. The chain is built from TRBV30 and TRBJ2-1; 9 bases line up with TRBD1. Coverage ceases 3 residues before the CDR3 finishes, and the germline J gene fills in the end. V trimming: 3 bases; J trimming: 4 bases; junction bases outside the gene matches: 10. CDR1 and CDR2 from the germline V gene are GTSNPN and SVGIG (reference sequence). The CDR3 spans 16 residues.

The sequenced part of the CDR3 DNA is TGCAGTGCTATCAGAGGGGGCGGAATAAACAATCAGCCC. This codes for CSAIRGGGINNQP. The CDR3 as a whole reads CSAIRGGGINNQPQHF. The J gene is TRBJ1-5, the V gene TRBV20-1; 7 bases are a match to TRBD1. The sequence runs out 3 residues before the end of the CDR3; the remainder is reconstructed from the germline J gene. The CDR3 consists of 16 residues. Germline V lookup: CDR1 DFQATT, CDR2 SNEGSKA (reference sequence). The ends lost 4 bases at V and 3 bases at J; junction bases unmatched: 12.

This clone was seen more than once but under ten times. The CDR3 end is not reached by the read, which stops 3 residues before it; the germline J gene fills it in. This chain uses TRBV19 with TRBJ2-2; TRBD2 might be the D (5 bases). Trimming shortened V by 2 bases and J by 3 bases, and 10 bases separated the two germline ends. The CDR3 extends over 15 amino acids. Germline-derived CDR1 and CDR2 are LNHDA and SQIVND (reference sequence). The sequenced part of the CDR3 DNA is TGTGCCAGTAGTATATCAACGGGGTACACCGGGGAG. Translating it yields CASSISTGYTGE. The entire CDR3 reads CASSISTGYTGELFF.

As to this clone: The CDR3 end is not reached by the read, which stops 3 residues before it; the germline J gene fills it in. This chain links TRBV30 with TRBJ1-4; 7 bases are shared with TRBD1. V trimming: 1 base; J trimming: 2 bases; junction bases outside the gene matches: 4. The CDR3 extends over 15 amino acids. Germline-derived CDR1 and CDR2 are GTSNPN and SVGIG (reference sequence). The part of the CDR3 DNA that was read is TGTGCCTGGAGTGAACAGGGGCTGACTAATGAAAAA. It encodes CAWSEQGLTNEK. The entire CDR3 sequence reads CAWSEQGLTNEKLFF.

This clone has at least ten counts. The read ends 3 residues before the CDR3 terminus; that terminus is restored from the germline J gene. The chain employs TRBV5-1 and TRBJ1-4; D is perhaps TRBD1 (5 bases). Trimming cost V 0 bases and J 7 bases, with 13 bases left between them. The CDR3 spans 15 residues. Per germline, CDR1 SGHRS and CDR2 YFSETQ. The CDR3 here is CASSLARGWGEKLFF. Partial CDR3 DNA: TGCGCCAGCAGCTTGGCGCGGGGCTGGGGTGAAAAA. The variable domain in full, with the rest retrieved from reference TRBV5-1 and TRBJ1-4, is KAGVTQTPRYLIKTRGQQVTLSCSPISGHRSVSWYQQTPGQGLQFLFEYFSETQRNKGNFPGRFSGRQFSNSRSEMNVSTLELGDSALYLCASSLARGWGEKLFFGSGTQLSVL.

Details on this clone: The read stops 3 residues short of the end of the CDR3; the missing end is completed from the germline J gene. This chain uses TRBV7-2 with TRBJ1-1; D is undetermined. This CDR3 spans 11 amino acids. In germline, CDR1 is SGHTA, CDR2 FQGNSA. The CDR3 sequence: CASSLATGAFF. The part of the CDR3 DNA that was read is TGTGCCAGCAGCTTAGCGACTGGG.

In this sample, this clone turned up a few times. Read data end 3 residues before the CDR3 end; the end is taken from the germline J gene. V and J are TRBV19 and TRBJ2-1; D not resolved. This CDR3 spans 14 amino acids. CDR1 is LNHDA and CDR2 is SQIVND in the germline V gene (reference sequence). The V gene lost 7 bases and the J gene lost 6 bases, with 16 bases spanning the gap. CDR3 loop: CASTPNRATNEQFF. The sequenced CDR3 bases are TGTGCCAGTACCCCCAATAGGGCAACCAATGAG.

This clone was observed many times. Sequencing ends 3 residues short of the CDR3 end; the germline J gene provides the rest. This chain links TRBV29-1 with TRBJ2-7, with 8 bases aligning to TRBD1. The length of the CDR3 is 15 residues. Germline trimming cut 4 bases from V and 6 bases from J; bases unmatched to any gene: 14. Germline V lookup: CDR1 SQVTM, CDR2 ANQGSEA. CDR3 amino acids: CSVGRVTGVFSEQYF. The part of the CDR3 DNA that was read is TGCAGCGTTGGGCGGGTGACAGGGGTATTTAGCGAG.

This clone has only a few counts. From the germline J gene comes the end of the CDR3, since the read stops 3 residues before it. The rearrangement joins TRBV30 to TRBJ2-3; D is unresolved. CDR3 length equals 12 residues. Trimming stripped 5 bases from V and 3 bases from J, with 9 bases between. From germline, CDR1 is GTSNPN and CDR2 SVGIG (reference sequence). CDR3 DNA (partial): TGTGCCTGGGGCCTCAGGACAGATACG. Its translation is CAWGLRTDT. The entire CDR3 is CAWGLRTDTQYF.

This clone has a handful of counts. The part of the CDR3 DNA that was read is TGTGCCGGGCGGACAGGCTTCTACGAG. This codes for CAGRTGFYE. The CDR3 as a whole reads CAGRTGFYEQYF. The gene calls are TRBV2 and TRBJ2-7; 7 bases agree with TRBD1. Sequencing ends 3 residues short of the CDR3 end; the germline J gene provides the rest. Per germline, CDR1 SNHLY and CDR2 FYNNEI. This CDR3 contains 12 residues. V was pared by 11 bases and J by 3 bases, with 7 bases of the junction left unmatched.

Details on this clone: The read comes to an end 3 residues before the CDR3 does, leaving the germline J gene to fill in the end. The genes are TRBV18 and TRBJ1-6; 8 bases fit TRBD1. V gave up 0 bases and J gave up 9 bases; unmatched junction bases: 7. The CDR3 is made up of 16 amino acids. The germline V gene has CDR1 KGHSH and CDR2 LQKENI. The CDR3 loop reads CASSPPGQGFSSPLHF. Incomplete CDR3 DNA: TGTGCCAGCTCACCACCCGGACAGGGATTTAGTTCACCC.

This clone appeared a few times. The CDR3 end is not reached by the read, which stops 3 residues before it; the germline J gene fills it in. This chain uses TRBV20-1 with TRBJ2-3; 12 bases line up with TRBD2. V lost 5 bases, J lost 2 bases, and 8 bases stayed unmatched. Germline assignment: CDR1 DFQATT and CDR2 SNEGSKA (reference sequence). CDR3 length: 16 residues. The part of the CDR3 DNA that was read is TGCAGTGCTTTCCGACTAGCGGGGGATCCCACAGATACG. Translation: CSAFRLAGDPTDT. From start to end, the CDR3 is CSAFRLAGDPTDTQYF.

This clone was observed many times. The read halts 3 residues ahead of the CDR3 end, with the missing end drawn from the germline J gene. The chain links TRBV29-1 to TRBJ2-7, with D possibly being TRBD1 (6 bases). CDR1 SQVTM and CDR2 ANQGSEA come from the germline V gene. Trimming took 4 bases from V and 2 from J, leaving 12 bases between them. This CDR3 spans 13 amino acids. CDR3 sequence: CSVAQGVPYEQYF. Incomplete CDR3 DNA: TGCAGCGTTGCACAGGGTGTGCCCTACGAG.

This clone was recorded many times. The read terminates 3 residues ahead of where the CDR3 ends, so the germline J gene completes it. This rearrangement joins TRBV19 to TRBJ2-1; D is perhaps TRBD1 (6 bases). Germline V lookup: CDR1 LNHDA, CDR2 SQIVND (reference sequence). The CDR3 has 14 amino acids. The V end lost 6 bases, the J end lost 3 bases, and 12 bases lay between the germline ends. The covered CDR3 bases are TGTGCCAGTAGCCGACGGACAGACTACAATGAG. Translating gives CASSRRTDYNE. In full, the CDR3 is CASSRRTDYNEQFF.

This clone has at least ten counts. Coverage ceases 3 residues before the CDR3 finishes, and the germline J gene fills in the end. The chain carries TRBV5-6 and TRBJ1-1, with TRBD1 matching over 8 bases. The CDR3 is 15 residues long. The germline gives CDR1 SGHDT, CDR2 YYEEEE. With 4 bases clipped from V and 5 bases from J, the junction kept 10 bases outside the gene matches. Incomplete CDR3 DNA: TGTGCCAGCAGCAACCCGGACAGGGTAGGAACTGAA. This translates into CASSNPDRVGTE. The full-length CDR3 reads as CASSNPDRVGTEAFF.

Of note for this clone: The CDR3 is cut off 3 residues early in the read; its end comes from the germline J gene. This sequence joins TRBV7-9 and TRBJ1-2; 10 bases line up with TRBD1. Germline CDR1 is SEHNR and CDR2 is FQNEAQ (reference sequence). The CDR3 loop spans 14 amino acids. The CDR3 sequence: CASSPPGTGAGYTF. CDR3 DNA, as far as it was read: TGTGCCAGCAGCCCACCGGGGACAGGGGCCGGC. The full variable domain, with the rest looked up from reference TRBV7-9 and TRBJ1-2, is DTGVSQNPRHKITKRGQNVTFRCDPISEHNRLYWYRQTLGQGPEFLTYFQNEAQLEKSRLLSDRFSAERPKGSFSTLEIQRTEQGDSAMYLCASSPPGTGAGYTFGSGTRLTVV.

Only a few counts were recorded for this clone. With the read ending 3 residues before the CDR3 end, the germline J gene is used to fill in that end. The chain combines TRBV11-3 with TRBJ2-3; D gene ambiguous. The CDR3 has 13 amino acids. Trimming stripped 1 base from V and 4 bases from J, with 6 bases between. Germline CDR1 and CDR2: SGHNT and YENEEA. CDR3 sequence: CASSLGAPDTQYF. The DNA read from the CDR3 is TGTGCCAGCAGCTTAGGGGCCCCAGATACG.

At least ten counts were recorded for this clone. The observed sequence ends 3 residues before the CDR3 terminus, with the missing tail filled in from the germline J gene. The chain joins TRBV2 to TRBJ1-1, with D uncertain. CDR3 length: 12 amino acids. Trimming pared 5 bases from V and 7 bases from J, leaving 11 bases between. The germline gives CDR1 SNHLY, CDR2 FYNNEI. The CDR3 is CASSLLGYEAFF. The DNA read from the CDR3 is TGTGCCAGCAGTTTATTGGGCTATGAA.

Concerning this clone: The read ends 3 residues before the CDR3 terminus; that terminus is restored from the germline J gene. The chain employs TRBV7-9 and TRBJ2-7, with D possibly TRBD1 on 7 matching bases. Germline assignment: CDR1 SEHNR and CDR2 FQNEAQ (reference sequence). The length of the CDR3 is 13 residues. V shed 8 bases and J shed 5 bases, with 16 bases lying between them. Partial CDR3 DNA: TGTGCCAGCGGAGGGGACAGACACGACGAG. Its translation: CASGGDRHDE. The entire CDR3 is CASGGDRHDEQYF.

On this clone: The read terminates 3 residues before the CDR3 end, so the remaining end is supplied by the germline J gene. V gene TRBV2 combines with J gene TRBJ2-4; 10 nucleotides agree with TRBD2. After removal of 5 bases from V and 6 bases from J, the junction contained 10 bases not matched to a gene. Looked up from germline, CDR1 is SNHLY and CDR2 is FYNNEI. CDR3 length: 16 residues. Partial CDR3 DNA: TGTGCCAGCAGTCCTCCTAGCGGGGGTACGGTAAACATT. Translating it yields CASSPPSGGTVNI. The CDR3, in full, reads CASSPPSGGTVNIQYF.

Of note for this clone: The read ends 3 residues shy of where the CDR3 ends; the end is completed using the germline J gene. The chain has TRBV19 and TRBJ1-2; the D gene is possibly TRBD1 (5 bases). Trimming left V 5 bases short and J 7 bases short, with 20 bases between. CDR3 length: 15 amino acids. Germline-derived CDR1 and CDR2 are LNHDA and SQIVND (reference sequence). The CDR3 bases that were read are TGTGCCAGTAGTGACCGACAGTACCTCGTGCGTGGC. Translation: CASSDRQYLVRG. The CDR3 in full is CASSDRQYLVRGYTF.